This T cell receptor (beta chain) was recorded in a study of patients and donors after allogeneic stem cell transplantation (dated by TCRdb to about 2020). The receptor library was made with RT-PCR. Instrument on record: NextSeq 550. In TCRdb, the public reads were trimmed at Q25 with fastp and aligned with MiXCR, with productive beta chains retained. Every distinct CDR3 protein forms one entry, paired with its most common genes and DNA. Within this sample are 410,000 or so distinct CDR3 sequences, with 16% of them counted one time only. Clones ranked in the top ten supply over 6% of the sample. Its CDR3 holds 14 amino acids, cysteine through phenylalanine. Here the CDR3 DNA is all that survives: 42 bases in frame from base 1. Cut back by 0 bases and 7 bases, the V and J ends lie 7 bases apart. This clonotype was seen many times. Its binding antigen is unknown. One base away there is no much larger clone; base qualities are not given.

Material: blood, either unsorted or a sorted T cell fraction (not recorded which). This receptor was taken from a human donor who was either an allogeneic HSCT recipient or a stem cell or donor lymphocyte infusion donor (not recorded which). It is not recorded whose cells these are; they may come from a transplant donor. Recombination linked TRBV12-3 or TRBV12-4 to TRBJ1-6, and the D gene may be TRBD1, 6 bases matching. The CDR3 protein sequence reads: CASSLAGANSPLHF. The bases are TGTGCCAGCAGTTTAGCGGGGGCGAATTCACCCCTCCACTTT.